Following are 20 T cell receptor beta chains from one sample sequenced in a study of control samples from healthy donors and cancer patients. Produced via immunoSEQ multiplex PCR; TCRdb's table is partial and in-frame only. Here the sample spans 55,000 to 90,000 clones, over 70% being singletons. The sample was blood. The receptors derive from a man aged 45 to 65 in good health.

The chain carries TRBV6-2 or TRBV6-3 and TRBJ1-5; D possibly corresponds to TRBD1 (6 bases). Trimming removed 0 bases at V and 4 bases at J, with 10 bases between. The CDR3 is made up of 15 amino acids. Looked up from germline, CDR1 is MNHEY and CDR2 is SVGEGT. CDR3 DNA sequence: TGTGCCAGCAGTTACTCCGGGACACTTAATCAGCCCCAGCATTTT. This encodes CASSYSGTLNQPQHF.

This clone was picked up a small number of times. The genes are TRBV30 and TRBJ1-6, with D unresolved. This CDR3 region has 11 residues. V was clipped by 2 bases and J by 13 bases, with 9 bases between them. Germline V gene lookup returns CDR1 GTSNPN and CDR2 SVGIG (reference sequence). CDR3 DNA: TGTGCCTGGAGTAGGTTTTGGCCCCTCCACTTT. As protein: CAWSRFWPLHF.

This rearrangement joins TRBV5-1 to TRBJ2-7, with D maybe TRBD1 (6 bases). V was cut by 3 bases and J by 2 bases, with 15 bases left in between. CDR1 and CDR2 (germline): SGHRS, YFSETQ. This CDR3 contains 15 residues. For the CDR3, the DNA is TGCGCCAGCAGCTCACAGGGTCAACCCACCTACGAGCAGTACTTC. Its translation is CASSSQGQPTYEQYF.

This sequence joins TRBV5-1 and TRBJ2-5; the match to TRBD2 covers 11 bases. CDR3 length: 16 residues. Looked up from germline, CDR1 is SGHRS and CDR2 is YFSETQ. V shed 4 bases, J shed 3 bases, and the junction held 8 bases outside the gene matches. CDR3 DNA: TGCGCCAGCAGCGCGGGGGGACTAGCGGTTAAAGAGACCCAGTACTTC. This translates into CASSAGGLAVKETQYF.

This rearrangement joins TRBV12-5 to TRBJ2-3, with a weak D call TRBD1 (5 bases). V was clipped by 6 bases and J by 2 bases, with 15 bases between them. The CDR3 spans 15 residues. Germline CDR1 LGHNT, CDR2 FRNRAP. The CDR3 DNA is TGTGCTAGTGGAACCGACAGATTCAACACAGATACGCAGTATTTT. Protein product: CASGTDRFNTDTQYF. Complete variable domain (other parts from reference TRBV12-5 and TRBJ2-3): DARVTQTPRHKVTEMGQEVTMRCQPILGHNTVFWYRQTMMQGLELLAYFRNRAPLDDSGMPKDRFSAEMPDATLATLKIQPSEPRDSAVYFCASGTDRFNTDTQYFGPGTRLTVL.

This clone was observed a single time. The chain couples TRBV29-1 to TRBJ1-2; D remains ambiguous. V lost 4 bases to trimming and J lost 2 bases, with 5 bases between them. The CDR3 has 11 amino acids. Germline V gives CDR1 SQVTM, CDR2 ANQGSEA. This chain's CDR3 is CSVGKNYGYTF. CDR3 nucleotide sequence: TGCAGCGTTGGGAAAAACTATGGCTACACCTTC.

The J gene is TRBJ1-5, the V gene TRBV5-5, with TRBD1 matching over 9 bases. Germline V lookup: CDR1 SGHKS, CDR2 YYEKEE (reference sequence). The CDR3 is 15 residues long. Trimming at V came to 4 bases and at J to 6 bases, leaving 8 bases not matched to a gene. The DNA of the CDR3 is TGTGCCAGCAGCCCTTCGGGGACAGGGCTTCAGCCCCAGCATTTT. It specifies CASSPSGTGLQPQHF.

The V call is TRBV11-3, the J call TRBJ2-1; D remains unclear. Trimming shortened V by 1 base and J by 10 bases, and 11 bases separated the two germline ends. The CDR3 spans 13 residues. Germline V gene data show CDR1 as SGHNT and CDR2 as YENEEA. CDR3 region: CASSLARDGEQFF. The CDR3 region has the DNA TGTGCCAGCAGCTTAGCCAGAGACGGGGAGCAGTTCTTC.

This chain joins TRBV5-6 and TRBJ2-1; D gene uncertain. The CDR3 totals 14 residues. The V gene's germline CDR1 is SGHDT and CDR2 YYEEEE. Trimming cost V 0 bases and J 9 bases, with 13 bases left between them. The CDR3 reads CASSLGARMGEQFF. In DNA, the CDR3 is TGTGCCAGCAGCTTGGGAGCTCGGATGGGTGAGCAGTTCTTC. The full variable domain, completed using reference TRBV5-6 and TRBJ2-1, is DAGVTQSPTHLIKTRGQQVTLRCSPKSGHDTVSWYQQALGQGPQFIFQYYEEEERQRGNFPDRFSGHQFPNYSSELNVNALLLGDSALYLCASSLGARMGEQFFGPGTRLTVL.

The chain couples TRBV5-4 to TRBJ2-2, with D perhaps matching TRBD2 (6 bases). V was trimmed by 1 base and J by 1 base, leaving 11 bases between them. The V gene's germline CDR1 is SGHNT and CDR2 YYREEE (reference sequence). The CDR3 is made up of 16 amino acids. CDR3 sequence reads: CASSLHPRGNTGELFF. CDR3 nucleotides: TGTGCCAGCAGCTTGCACCCGCGGGGGAACACCGGGGAGCTGTTTTTT.

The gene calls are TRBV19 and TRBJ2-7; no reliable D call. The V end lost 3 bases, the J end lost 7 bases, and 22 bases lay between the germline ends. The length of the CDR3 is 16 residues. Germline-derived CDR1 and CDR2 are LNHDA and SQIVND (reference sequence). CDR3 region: CASSMPPAMSTGEQYF. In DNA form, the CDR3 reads TGTGCCAGTAGTATGCCCCCCGCGATGTCGACTGGGGAGCAGTACTTC. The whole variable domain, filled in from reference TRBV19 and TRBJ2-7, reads DGGITQSPKYLFRKEGQNVTLSCEQNLNHDAMYWYRQDPGQGLRLIYYSQIVNDFQKGDIAEGYSVSREKKESFPLTVTSAQKNPTAFYLCASSMPPAMSTGEQYFGPGTRLTVT.

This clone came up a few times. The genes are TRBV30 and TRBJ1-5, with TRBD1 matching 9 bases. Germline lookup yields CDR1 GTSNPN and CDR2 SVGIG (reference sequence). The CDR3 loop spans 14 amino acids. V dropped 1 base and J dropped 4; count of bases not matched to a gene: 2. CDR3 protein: CAWSDGTGNQPQHF. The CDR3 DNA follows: TGTGCCTGGAGTGACGGGACAGGGAATCAGCCCCAGCATTTT.

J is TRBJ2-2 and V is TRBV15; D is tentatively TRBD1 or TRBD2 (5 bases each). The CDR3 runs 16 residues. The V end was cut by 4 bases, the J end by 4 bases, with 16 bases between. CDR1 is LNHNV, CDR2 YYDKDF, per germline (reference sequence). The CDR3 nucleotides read TGTGCCACCAGCACCGAACCGGGACCCGTCACCGGGGAGCTGTTTTTT. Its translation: CATSTEPGPVTGELFF.

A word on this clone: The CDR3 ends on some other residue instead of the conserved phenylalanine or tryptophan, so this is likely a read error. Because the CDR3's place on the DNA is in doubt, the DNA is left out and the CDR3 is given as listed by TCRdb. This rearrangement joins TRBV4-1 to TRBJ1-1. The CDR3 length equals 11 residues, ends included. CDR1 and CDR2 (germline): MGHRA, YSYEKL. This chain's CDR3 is CASSHGGVDSL.

The CDR3 loop is CASIAAPKFTDTQYF. As DNA, the CDR3 is TGTGCCAGCATAGCGGCTCCCAAATTCACAGATACGCAGTATTTT. The chain links TRBV5-6 to TRBJ2-3; D is possibly TRBD2 (6 bases). Germline-derived CDR1 and CDR2 are SGHDT and YYEEEE. The V end lost 6 bases, the J end lost 2 bases, and 16 bases lay between the germline ends. This CDR3 is 15 amino acids long.

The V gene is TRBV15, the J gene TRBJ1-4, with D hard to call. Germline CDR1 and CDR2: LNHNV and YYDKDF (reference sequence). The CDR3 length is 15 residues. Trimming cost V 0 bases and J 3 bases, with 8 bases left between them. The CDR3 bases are TGTGCCACCAGCAGAGATACGACCCCTAATGAAAAACTGTTTTTT. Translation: CATSRDTTPNEKLFF.

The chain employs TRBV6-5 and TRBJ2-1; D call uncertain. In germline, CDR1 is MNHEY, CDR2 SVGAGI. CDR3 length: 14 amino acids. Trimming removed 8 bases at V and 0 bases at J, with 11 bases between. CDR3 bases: TGTGCCAGCTGGGCGACCGACTCCTACAATGAGCAGTTCTTC. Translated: CASWATDSYNEQFF.

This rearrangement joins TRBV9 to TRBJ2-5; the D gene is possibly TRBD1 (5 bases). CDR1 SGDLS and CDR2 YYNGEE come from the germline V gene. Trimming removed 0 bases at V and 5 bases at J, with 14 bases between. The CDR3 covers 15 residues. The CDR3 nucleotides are TGTGCCAGCAGCGTAGGTGACAGCTCGGACGAGACCCAGTACTTC. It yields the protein CASSVGDSSDETQYF.

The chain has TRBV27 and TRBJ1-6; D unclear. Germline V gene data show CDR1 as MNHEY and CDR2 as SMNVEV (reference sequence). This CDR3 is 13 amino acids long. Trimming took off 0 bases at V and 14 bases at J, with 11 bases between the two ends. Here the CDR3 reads CASSLSVPLTLHF. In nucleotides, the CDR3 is TGTGCCAGCAGTTTATCGGTCCCACTCACCCTCCACTTT.

The CDR3 sequence: CASERNYGYTF. CDR3 bases: TGTGCCAGTGAGAGGAACTATGGCTACACCTTC. The V call is TRBV19, the J call TRBJ1-2; D call uncertain. Germline CDR1 reads LNHDA; CDR2 reads SQIVND (reference sequence). There are 11 residues in the CDR3. V lost 8 bases to trimming and J lost 2 bases, with 6 bases between them.